This is a list of T cell receptor beta chains from one sample in a study of blood T cell repertoires in COVID-19. Only in-frame clones appear in the TCRdb table, and some are missing; sequencing was by immunoSEQ multiplex PCR. The data contain 200,000 to 250,000 clones, roughly four fifths of them singletons. Sequenced: peripheral blood. These receptors were obtained from a woman aged 40 to 50 with acute or convalescent COVID-19. Each CDR3 is given with its conserved first and last residue. Each record gives: J gene, clone size, D gene, V gene, CDR3 protein, CDR3 DNA. D genes are given only for firm matches. Not every row has a clone size; where given, it reads once, few, many or a size class.

TRBJ2-1 | few | TRBD2 | TRBV9 | CASSASGGPYNEQFF | TGTGCCAGCAGCGCTAGCGGGGGGCCTTACAATGAGCAGTTCTTC
TRBJ1-2 | NA | TRBD1 | TRBV29-1 | CSVTGVPSVGYTF | TGCAGCGTAACAGGGGTGCCTTCGGTTGGCTACACCTTC
TRBJ2-1 | NA | TRBD1 | TRBV29-1 | CSARQGSYNEQFF | TGCAGCGCTCGACAGGGATCCTACAATGAGCAGTTCTTC
TRBJ2-1 | NA | NA | TRBV29-1 | CSAVGGREMNEQFF | TGCAGCGCTGTGGGTGGGCGTGAGATGAATGAGCAGTTCTTC
TRBJ1-5 | once | TRBD1 | TRBV4-1 | CASSARQGLNQPQHF | TGCGCCAGCAGCGCCAGACAGGGCCTCAATCAGCCCCAGCATTTT
TRBJ1-1 | NA | NA | TRBV19 | CASSIVGRGTEAFF | TGTGCCAGTAGTATAGTTGGCAGGGGCACTGAAGCTTTCTTT
TRBJ1-1 | NA | TRBD1 | TRBV4-1 | CASSQDKGADSRNTEAFF | TGCGCCAGCAGCCAAGATAAGGGGGCAGACAGTAGGAACACTGAAGCTTTCTTT
TRBJ2-7 | NA | NA | TRBV2 | CASSVGGESYEQYF | TGTGCCAGCAGTGTTGGTGGGGAGTCCTACGAGCAGTACTTC
TRBJ2-7 | few | NA | TRBV2 | CASSDGTSTILSYEQYF | TGTGCCAGCAGTGACGGGACTTCTACTATCCTCTCCTACGAGCAGTACTTC
TRBJ1-1 | NA | NA | TRBV2 | CASSTGGTNTEAFF | TGTGCCAGTTCGACAGGCGGAACGAACACTGAAGCTTTCTTT
TRBJ2-7 | NA | TRBD1 | TRBV18 | CASSPGTVAPEQYF | TGTGCCAGCTCACCAGGGACAGTAGCACCCGAGCAGTACTTC
TRBJ2-7 | few | TRBD1 | TRBV19 | CASSISRGLSYEQYF | TGTGCCAGTAGTATTTCCAGGGGGCTTTCCTACGAGCAGTACTTC
TRBJ1-4 | NA | NA | TRBV7-9 | CASSQTRTDTATNEKLFF | TGTGCCAGCAGCCAGACCCGGACGGACACCGCAACTAATGAAAAACTGTTTTTT
TRBJ2-7 | few | NA | TRBV6-2/TRBV6-3 | CASSYAERVAYEQYF | TGTGCCAGCAGTTACGCGGAGAGGGTAGCCTACGAGCAGTACTTC
TRBJ1-2 | NA | TRBD1 | TRBV6-2/TRBV6-3 | CASSRRDSIFYGYTF | TGTGCCAGCAGTCGCCGGGACAGCATTTTCTATGGCTACACCTTC
TRBJ2-1 | NA | NA | TRBV24-1 | CATRLGGGPNEQFF | TGTGCCACCAGGCTCGGGGGAGGTCCCAATGAGCAGTTCTTC
TRBJ2-7 | NA | TRBD1 | TRBV30 | CAWDRGTYEQYF | TGTGCCTGGGACAGGGGGACCTACGAGCAGTACTTC
TRBJ2-7 | NA | NA | TRBV18 | CASSPPAQGPYEQYF | TGTGCCAGCTCACCACCCGCACAGGGCCCCTACGAGCAGTACTTC
TRBJ1-2 | NA | NA | TRBV19 | CASRTGRDYGYTF | TGTGCCAGCCGGACGGGCAGGGACTATGGCTACACCTTC
TRBJ1-3 | NA | TRBD1 | TRBV4-3 | CASSQATDRVVGNTIYF | TGCGCCAGCAGCCAAGCCACCGACAGGGTAGTTGGAAACACCATATATTTT
TRBJ1-1 | few | NA | TRBV9 | CASTLQTQLNTEAFF | TGTGCCAGCACTCTCCAAACGCAGTTAAACACTGAAGCTTTCTTT
TRBJ2-7 | NA | TRBD1 | TRBV4-1 | CASSQPGTGAYEQYF | TGCGCCAGCAGCCAACCCGGGACAGGGGCCTACGAGCAGTACTTC
TRBJ2-2 | once | NA | TRBV27 | CASSSGSRGAGELFF | TGTGCCAGCAGTTCGGGTTCCCGGGGAGCCGGGGAGCTGTTTTTT
TRBJ1-6 | NA | NA | TRBV19 | CASSIGAPDEPPLHF | TGTGCCAGTAGTATTGGGGCCCCGGACGAACCACCCCTCCACTTT
TRBJ2-3 | NA | TRBD2 | TRBV5-6 | CASSLAISGTRLGDTQYF | TGTGCCAGCAGCTTGGCCATCTCCGGGACTAGACTAGGGGATACGCAGTATTTT
TRBJ2-2 | NA | NA | TRBV15 | CATGLTNTGELFF | TGTGCCACCGGACTCACGAACACCGGGGAGCTGTTTTTT
TRBJ1-2 | NA | TRBD1 | TRBV6-6 | CASSYSTGGDYGYTF | TGTGCCAGCAGTTACTCGACAGGGGGCGACTATGGCTACACCTTC
TRBJ1-5 | NA | TRBD1 | TRBV19 | CASRSPGQGANQPQHF | TGTGCCAGTAGATCTCCGGGACAGGGGGCGAATCAGCCCCAGCATTTT
TRBJ2-7 | NA | TRBD1 | TRBV19 | CASNHSPGQGSYEQYF | TGTGCCAGTAACCACTCACCGGGACAGGGCTCCTACGAGCAGTACTTC
TRBJ2-1 | NA | NA | TRBV11-2 | CASSFLRGSEQFF | TGTGCCAGCAGCTTCCTCCGGGGGAGTGAGCAGTTCTTC
TRBJ1-2 | few | TRBD1 | TRBV2 | CASSTGTGSYGYTF | TGTGCCAGCAGTACCGGGACAGGGTCATATGGCTACACCTTC
TRBJ2-1 | NA | TRBD1 | TRBV4-2 | CASSQTGTGPYNEQFF | TGTGCCAGCAGCCAAACCGGGACAGGACCCTACAATGAGCAGTTCTTC